Listed below are T cell receptor beta chains from one sample, sequenced in a study of shared clonotypes between healthy human individuals. Produced via immunoSEQ multiplex PCR; TCRdb's table is partial and in-frame only. There are some 1 million clones in the sample; more than 65% occur only once, and approximately 1.5% lies in the top ten. The sequencing sample was made of memory CD4+ T cells sorted from blood. These receptors all come from a man aged 18 to 29 in good health. Both conserved end residues are part of each CDR3. The D gene is left open where the match is weak. Not every row has a clone size; where given, it reads once, few, many or a size class.

j_call: TRBJ2-3
v_call: TRBV19
d_call: TRBD1
clone_size: few
cdr3_nt: TGTGCCACCCGACAGGGGGGACGACCTATCACAGATACGCAGTATTTT
cdr3_aa: CATRQGGRPITDTQYF

j_call: TRBJ1-1
v_call: TRBV28
d_call: NA
clone_size: NA
cdr3_nt: TGTGCCAGCAGCCTCAGGGTCCGGGCTTTCTTT
cdr3_aa: CASSLRVRAFF

j_call: TRBJ1-1
v_call: TRBV5-1
d_call: NA
clone_size: NA
cdr3_nt: TGCGCCAGCAGCTCAGTACAGGGAGCTACCACTGAAGCTTTCTTT
cdr3_aa: CASSSVQGATTEAFF

j_call: TRBJ2-7
v_call: TRBV5-1
d_call: TRBD2
clone_size: NA
cdr3_nt: TGCGCCAGCAGCTTGGCTCCGGGAGCGGGGGAGCAGTACTTC
cdr3_aa: CASSLAPGAGEQYF

j_call: TRBJ2-1
v_call: TRBV28
d_call: NA
clone_size: NA
cdr3_nt: TGTGCCAGCAGGGACCCTAACTGGTTACCGGGGCAGTTCTTC
cdr3_aa: CASRDPNWLPGQFF

j_call: TRBJ2-2
v_call: TRBV2
d_call: TRBD2
clone_size: NA
cdr3_nt: TGTGCCAGCAGTGACTCTAGCGGGAGGGATGTCGGGGAGCTGTTTTTT
cdr3_aa: CASSDSSGRDVGELFF

j_call: TRBJ2-7
v_call: TRBV11-2
d_call: NA
clone_size: few
cdr3_nt: TGTGCCAGCAGCTTACTTCCAGGGTCGTACGAGCAGTACTTC
cdr3_aa: CASSLLPGSYEQYF

j_call: TRBJ2-2
v_call: TRBV10-1
d_call: NA
clone_size: NA
cdr3_nt: TGCGCCAGCAGTGAGTCGATCCCCGGGGAGCTGTTTTTT
cdr3_aa: CASSESIPGELFF

j_call: TRBJ2-5
v_call: TRBV19
d_call: NA
clone_size: NA
cdr3_nt: TGTGCCAGTAGTGGGACGGGAGTTAACCAAGAGACCCAGTACTTC
cdr3_aa: CASSGTGVNQETQYF

j_call: TRBJ2-7
v_call: TRBV10-1
d_call: NA
clone_size: NA
cdr3_nt: TGCGCCAGCAGGGGCGGACTTCCGAGCTCCTACGAGCAGTACTTC
cdr3_aa: CASRGGLPSSYEQYF

j_call: TRBJ1-1
v_call: TRBV10-1
d_call: NA
clone_size: NA
cdr3_nt: TGCGCCAGCAGTAAAGGACACTTGAACACTGAAGCTTTCTTT
cdr3_aa: CASSKGHLNTEAFF

j_call: TRBJ2-3
v_call: TRBV4-2
d_call: NA
clone_size: NA
cdr3_nt: TGTGCCAGCAGCCAAGAATCAGGGACAGATACGCAGTATTTT
cdr3_aa: CASSQESGTDTQYF

j_call: TRBJ2-7
v_call: TRBV11-3
d_call: TRBD1
clone_size: NA
cdr3_nt: TGTGCCAGCAGCCGAGGGACAGGGTTCTCCTACGAGCAGTACTTC
cdr3_aa: CASSRGTGFSYEQYF

j_call: TRBJ2-2
v_call: TRBV7-8
d_call: TRBD1
clone_size: NA
cdr3_nt: TGTGCCAGCAGCTTAACAGACAGGGGAGGTACCGGGGAGCTGTTTTTT
cdr3_aa: CASSLTDRGGTGELFF

j_call: TRBJ1-3
v_call: TRBV7-2
d_call: NA
clone_size: few
cdr3_nt: TGTGCCAGCAGCTCCTCTATGGGAAACACCATATATTTT
cdr3_aa: CASSSSMGNTIYF

j_call: TRBJ2-1
v_call: TRBV7-2
d_call: NA
clone_size: NA
cdr3_nt: TGTGCCAGCAGCGGAAAGTTGGGGCTCAATGAGCAGTTCTTC
cdr3_aa: CASSGKLGLNEQFF